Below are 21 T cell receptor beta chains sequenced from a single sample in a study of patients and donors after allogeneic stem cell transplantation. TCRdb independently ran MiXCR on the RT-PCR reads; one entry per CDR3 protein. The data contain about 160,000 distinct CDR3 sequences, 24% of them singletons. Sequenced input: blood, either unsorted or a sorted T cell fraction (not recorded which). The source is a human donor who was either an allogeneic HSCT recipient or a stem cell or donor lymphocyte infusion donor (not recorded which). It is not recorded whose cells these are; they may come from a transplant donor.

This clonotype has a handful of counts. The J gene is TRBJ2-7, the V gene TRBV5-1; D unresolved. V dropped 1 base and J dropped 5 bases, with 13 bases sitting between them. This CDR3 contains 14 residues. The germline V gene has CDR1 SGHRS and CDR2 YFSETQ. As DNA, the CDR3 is TGCGCCAGCAGCTTGTATTCTGTCTCGGACGAGCAGTACTTC. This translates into CASSLYSVSDEQYF.

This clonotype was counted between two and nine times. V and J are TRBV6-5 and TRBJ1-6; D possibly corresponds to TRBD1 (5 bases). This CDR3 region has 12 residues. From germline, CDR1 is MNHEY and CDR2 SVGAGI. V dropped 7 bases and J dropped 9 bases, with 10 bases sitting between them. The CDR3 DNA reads TGTGCCAGCAACGGCGGGGGTTCACCCCTCCACTTT. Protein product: CASNGGGSPLHF.

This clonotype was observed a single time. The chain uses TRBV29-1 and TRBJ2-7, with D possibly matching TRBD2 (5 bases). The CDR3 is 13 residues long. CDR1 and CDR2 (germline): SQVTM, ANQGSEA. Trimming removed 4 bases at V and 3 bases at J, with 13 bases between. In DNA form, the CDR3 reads TGCAGCGTTGCAGGCGGAGGTTTCTACGAGCAGTACTTC. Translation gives CSVAGGGFYEQYF.

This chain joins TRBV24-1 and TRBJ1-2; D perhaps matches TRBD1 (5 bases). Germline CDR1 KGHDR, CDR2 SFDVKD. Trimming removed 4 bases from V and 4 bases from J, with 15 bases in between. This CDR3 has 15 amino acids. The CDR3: CATSDPGTAGYGYTF. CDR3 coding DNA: TGTGCCACCAGTGACCCGGGGACCGCCGGCTATGGCTACACCTTC.

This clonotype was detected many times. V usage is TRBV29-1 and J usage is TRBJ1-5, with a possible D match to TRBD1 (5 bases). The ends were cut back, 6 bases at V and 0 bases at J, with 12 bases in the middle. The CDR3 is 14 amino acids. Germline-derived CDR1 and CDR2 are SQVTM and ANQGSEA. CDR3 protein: CSVQTGNSNQPQHF. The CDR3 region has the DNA TGCAGCGTCCAAACAGGAAATAGCAATCAGCCCCAGCATTTT.

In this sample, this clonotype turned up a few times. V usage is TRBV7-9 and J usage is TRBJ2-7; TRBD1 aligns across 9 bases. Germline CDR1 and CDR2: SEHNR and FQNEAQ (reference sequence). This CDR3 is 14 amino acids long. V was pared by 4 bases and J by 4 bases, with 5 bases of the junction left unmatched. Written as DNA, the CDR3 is TGTGCCAGCAGCTCTGGACAGGGGCGGTACGAGCAGTACTTC. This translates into CASSSGQGRYEQYF.

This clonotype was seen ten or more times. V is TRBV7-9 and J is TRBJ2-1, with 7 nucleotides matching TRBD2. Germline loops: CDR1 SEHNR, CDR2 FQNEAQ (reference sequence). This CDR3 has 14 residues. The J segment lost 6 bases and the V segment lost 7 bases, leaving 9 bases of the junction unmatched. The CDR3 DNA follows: TGTGCCAGCAACCGGGTAGCGGGTTCCAATGAGCAGTTCTTC. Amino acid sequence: CASNRVAGSNEQFF.

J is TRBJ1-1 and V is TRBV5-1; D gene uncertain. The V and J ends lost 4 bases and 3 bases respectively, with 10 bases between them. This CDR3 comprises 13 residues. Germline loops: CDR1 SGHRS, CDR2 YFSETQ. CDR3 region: CASSLYTDTEAFF. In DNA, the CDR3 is TGCGCCAGCAGCCTCTATACGGACACTGAAGCTTTCTTT.

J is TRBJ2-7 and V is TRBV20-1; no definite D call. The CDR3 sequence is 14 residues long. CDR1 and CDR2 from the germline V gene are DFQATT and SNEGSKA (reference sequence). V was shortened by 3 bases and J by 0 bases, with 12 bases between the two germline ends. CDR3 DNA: TGCAGTGCTAGTTCGGCGATAAGCTCCTACGAGCAGTACTTC. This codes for CSASSAISSYEQYF.

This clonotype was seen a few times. CDR3: CASSLVRQGGYGYTF. CDR3 bases: TGCGCCAGCAGCTTGGTTCGACAGGGCGGCTATGGCTACACCTTC. The chain employs TRBV5-1 and TRBJ1-2; 7 bases agree with TRBD1. This CDR3 has 15 amino acids. V lost 0 bases, J lost 4 bases, and 6 bases stayed unmatched. Germline CDR1 reads SGHRS; CDR2 reads YFSETQ.

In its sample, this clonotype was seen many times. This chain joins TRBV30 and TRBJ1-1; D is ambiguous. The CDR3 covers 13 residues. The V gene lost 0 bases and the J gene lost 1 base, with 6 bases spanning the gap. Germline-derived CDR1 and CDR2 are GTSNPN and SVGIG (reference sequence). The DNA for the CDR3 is TGTGCCTGGAGTGTTTCGGAGAACACTGAAGCTTTCTTT. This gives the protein CAWSVSENTEAFF.

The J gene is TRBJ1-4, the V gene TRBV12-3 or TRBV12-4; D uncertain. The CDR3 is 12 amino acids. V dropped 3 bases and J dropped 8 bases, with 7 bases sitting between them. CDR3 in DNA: TGTGCCAGCAGTTTGGGCCTGGAAAAACTGTTTTTT. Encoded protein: CASSLGLEKLFF.

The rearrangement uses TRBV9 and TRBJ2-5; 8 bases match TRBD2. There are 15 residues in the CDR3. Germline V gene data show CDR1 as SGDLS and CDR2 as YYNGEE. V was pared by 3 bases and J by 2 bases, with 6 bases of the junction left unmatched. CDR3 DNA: TGTGCCAGCAGCGCCCTAGCGGGTGTTCAAGAGACCCAGTACTTC. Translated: CASSALAGVQETQYF.

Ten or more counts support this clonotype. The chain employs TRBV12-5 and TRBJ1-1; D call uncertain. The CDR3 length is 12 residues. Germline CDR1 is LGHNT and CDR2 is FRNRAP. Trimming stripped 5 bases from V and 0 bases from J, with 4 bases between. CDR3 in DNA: TGTGCTAGTGGTCCAATGAACACTGAAGCTTTCTTT. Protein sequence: CASGPMNTEAFF. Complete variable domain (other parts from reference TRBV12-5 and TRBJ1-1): DARVTQTPRHKVTEMGQEVTMRCQPILGHNTVFWYRQTMMQGLELLAYFRNRAPLDDSGMPKDRFSAEMPDATLATLKIQPSEPRDSAVYFCASGPMNTEAFFGQGTRLTVV.

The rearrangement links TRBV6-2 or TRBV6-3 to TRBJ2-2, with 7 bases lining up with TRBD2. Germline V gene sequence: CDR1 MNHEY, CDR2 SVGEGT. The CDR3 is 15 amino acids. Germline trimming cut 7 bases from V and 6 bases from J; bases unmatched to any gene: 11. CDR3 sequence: CASTPAAGRPGELFF. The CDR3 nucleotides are TGTGCCAGCACCCCCGCAGCGGGGAGGCCCGGGGAGCTGTTTTTT.

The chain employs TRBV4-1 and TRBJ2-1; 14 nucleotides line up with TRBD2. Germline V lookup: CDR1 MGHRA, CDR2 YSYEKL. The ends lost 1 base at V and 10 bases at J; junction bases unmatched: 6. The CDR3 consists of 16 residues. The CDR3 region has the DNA TGCGCCAGCAGCCAAGCCGGGACTAGCGGGAGACGGGAGCAGTTCTTC. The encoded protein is CASSQAGTSGRREQFF.

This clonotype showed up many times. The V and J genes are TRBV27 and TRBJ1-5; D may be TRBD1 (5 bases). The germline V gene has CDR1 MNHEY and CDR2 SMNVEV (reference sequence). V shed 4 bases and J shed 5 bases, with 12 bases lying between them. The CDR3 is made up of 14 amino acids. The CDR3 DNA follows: TGTGCCAGCAGTTCCTATGGGGGGGATCAGCCCCAGCATTTT. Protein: CASSSYGGDQPQHF.

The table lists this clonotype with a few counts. The CDR3 DNA reads as TGTGCCAGCCAGCAGGGGGAAGGTGGCTACACCTTC. Protein: CASQQGEGGYTF. This rearrangement joins TRBV10-3 to TRBJ1-2; 7 positions agree with TRBD1. This CDR3 is built from 12 residues. Germline V gene lookup returns CDR1 ENHRY and CDR2 SYGVKD. The V segment lost 10 bases and the J segment 7 bases; nucleotides outside the gene matches: 9.

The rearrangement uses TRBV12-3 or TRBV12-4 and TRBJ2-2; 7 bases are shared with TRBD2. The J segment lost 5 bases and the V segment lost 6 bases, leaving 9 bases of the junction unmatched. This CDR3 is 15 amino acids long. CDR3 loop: CASSRPGLKTGELFF. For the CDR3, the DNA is TGTGCCAGCAGCCGACCGGGACTAAAGACCGGGGAGCTGTTTTTT.

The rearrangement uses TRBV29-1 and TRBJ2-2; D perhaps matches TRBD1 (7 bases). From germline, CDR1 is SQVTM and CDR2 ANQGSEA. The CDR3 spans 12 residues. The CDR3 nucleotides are TGCGCAGGGGGGTCGGGCACCGGGGAGCTGTTTTTT. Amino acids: CAGGSGTGELFF.

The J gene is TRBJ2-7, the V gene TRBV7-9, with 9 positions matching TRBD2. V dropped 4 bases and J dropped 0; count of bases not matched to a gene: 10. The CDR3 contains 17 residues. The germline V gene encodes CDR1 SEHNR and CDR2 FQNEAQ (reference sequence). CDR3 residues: CASSSGLGGRASYEQYF. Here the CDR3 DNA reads TGTGCCAGCAGCTCGGGGTTAGGCGGGAGGGCCTCCTACGAGCAGTACTTC.